This TCR beta chain is from a study of early T cells in non-severe SARS-CoV-2 infection. Overall study context: Chains were unpaired, as sequencing was done on bulk RNA from unsorted whole blood.

This CDR3 has 18 residues. From germline, CDR1 is MGHRA and CDR2 YSYEKL. J was trimmed by 0 bases and V by 3 bases; bases with no gene match: 5. Study findings and constraints: VDJdb matches were skewed toward anti-spike CD8 T cell responses.

Only a few counts were recorded for this clonotype. Its antigen is currently unknown. The library protocol tagged individual cDNA molecules with unique molecular identifiers. Each CDR3 protein is one row after TCRdb ran MiXCR on the 5' RACE reads. The sample lists around 58,000 distinct CDR3 sequences; more than 13% were seen once. The TCR sequence derives from an adult who was a healthcare worker with PCR-confirmed SARS-CoV-2 infection or an uninfected control (not recorded which). The source material was whole blood, sampled at baseline. The rearrangement links TRBV4-1 to TRBJ2-4; TRBD2 matches 13 bases. This CDR3 reads CASSQGLAGPLAKNIQYF. The CDR3 nucleotides are TGCGCCAGCAGCCAGGGACTAGCGGGGCCGTTAGCCAAAAACATTCAGTACTTC.